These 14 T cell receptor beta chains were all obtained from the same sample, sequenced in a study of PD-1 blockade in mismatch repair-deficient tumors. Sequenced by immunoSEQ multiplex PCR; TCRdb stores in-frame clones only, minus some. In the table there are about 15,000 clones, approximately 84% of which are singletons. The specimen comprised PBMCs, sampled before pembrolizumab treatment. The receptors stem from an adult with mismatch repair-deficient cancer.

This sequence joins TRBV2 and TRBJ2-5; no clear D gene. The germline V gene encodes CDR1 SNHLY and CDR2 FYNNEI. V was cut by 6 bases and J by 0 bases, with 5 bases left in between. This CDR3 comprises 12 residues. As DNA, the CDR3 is TGTGCCAGCAGGGATAACCAAGAGACCCAGTACTTC. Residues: CASRDNQETQYF.

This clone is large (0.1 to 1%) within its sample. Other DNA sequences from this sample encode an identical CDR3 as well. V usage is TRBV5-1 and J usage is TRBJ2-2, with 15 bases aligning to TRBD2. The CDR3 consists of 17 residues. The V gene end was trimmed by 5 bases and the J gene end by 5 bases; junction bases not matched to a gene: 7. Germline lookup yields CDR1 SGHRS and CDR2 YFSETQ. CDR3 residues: CASRRTSGRAGTGELFF. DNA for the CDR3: TGCGCCAGCAGACGGACTAGCGGGAGGGCTGGGACCGGGGAGCTGTTTTTT.

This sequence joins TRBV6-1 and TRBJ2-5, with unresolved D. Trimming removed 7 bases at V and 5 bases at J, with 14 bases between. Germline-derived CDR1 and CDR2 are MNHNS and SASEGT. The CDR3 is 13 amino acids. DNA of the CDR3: TGTGCCAGCAACTTTTTCGCAGGCGAGACCCAGTACTTC. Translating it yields CASNFFAGETQYF.

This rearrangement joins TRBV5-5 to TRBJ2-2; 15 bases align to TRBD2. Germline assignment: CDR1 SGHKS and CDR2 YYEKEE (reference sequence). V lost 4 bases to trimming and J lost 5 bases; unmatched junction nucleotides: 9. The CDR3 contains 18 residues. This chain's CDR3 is CASSLDPGLAGGTGELFF. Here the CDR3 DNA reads TGTGCCAGCAGCCTCGACCCGGGACTAGCGGGAGGAACCGGGGAGCTGTTTTTT.

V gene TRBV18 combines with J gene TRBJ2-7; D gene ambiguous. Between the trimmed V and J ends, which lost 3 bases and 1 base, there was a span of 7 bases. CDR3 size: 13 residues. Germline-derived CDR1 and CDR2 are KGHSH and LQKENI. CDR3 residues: CASSPMVSYEQYF. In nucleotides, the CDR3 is TGTGCCAGCTCACCCATGGTATCCTACGAGCAGTACTTC.

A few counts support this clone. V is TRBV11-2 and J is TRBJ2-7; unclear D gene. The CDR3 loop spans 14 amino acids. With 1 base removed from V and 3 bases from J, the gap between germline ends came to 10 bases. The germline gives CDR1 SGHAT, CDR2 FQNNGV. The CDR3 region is CASSLGTSSYEQYF. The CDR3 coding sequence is TGTGCCAGCAGCTTAGGAACGTCGAGCTACGAGCAGTACTTC.

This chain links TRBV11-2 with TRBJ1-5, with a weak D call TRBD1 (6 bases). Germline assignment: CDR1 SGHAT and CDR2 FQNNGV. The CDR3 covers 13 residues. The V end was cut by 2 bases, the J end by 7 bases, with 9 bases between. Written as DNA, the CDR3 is TGTGCCAGCAGCTTACCGGGGGCACAGCCCCAGCATTTT. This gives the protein CASSLPGAQPQHF.

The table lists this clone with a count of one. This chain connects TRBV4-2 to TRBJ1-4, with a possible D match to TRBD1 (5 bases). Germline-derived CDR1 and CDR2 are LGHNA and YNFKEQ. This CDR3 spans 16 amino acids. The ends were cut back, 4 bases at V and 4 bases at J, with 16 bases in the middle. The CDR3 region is CASSRLREAHNEKLFF. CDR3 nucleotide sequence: TGTGCCAGCAGCCGCCTCAGGGAGGCACATAATGAAAAACTGTTTTTT.

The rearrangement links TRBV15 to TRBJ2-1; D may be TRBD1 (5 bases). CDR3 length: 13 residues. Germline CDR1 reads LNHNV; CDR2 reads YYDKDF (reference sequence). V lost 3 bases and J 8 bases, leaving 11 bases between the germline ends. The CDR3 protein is CATSRGPSDEQFF. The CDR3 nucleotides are TGTGCCACCAGCAGGGGGCCTTCCGATGAGCAGTTCTTC. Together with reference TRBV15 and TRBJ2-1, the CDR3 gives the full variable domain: DAMVIQNPRYQVTQFGKPVTLSCSQTLNHNVMYWYQQKSSQAPKLLFHYYDKDFNNEADTPDNFQSRRPNTSFCFLDIRSPGLGDTAMYLCATSRGPSDEQFFGPGTRLTVL.

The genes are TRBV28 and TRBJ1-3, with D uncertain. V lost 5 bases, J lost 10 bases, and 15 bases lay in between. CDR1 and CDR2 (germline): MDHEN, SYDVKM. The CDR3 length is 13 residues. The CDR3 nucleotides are TGTGCCAGCAGTCCACCCTCTAGGTATACCATATATTTT. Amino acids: CASSPPSRYTIYF. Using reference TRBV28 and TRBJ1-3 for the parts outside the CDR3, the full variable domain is DVKVTQSSRYLVKRTGEKVFLECVQDMDHENMFWYRQDPGLGLRLIYFSYDVKMKEKGDIPEGYSVSREKKERFSLILESASTNQTSMYLCASSPPSRYTIYFGEGSWLTVV.

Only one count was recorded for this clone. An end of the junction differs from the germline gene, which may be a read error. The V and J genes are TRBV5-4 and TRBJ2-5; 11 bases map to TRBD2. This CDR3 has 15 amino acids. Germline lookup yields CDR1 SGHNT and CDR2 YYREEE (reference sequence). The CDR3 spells CASSTGLADQETQYF. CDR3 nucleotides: TGCGCCAGCAGCACGGGACTAGCGGACCAAGAGACCCAGTACTTC.

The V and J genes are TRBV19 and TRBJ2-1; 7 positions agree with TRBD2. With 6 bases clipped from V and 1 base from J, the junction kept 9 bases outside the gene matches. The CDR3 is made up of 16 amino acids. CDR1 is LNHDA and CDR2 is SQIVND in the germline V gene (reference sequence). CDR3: CASSIRGVGSYNEQFF. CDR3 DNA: TGTGCCAGTAGCATCCGGGGGGTTGGGTCCTACAATGAGCAGTTCTTC.

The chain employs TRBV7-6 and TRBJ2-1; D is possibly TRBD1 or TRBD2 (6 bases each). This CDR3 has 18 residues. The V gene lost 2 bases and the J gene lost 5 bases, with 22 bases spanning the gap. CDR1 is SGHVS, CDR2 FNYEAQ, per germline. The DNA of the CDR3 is TGTGCCAGCAGCTTACGGCGCAGAGGGGGGAGCAGGGACAATGAGCAGTTCTTC. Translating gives CASSLRRRGGSRDNEQFF. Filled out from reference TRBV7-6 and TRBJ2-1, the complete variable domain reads GAGVSQSPRYKVTKRGQDVALRCDPISGHVSLYWYRQALGQGPEFLTYFNYEAQQDKSGLPNDRFSAERPEGSISTLTIQRTEQRDSAMYRCASSLRRRGGSRDNEQFFGPGTRLTVL.

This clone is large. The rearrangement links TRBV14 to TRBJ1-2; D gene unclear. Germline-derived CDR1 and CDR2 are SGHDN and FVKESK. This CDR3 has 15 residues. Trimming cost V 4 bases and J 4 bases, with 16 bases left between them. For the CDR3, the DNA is TGTGCCAGCAGCCGGGATATGGTTTGGGGCTATGGCTACACCTTC. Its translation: CASSRDMVWGYGYTF.